One and the same sample provided the 17 T cell receptor beta chains below, sequenced in a study of blood T cells in healthy people across ages. Alongside a J-beta primer mix, a sample-barcoded 5' primer served in a second PCR lasting about 7 to 11 cycles. TCRdb reprocessed the 5' RACE reads via MiXCR and lists one record per CDR3 protein. The data contain 550,000 to 600,000 distinct CDR3 sequences, roughly a quarter of them seen just once; the ten biggest clones take up approximately 17%. The specimen was blood. The receptors derive from a woman in her seventies in good health.

The genes are TRBV4-3 and TRBJ1-2; 7 bases agree with TRBD1. The germline CDR1 and CDR2 sequences are LGHNA and YSLEER. The CDR3 length is 14 residues. V lost 2 bases, J lost 8 bases, and 8 bases stayed unmatched. CDR3 coding DNA: TGCGCCAGCAGCCAATACGACAGGGCTGGCGGCTACACCTTC. It is translated as CASSQYDRAGGYTF.

The gene calls are TRBV4-3 and TRBJ1-5, with D unresolved. Per the germline V gene, CDR1 is LGHNA and CDR2 is YSLEER. V lost 6 bases to trimming and J lost 2 bases, with 26 bases between them. There are 19 residues in the CDR3. CDR3 sequence: CASSPNRLGGYKGNQPQHF. In DNA, the CDR3 is TGCGCCAGCAGTCCCAATCGGTTGGGAGGCTACAAAGGCAATCAGCCCCAGCATTTT.

The chain combines TRBV10-3 with TRBJ1-5; D may be TRBD1 (5 bases). This CDR3 has 11 amino acids. Germline V gene data show CDR1 as ENHRY and CDR2 as SYGVKD. Trimming removed 8 bases at V and 5 bases at J, with 7 bases between. CDR3 protein: CAIGTDQPQHF. CDR3 sequence (DNA): TGTGCCATCGGGACCGATCAGCCCCAGCATTTT.

The chain joins TRBV9 to TRBJ2-5; D is possibly TRBD2 (5 bases). The J call may be mistaken, given a closer DNA end match to TRBJ2-1. Germline V gene data show CDR1 as SGDLS and CDR2 as YYNGEE. This CDR3 has 13 amino acids. CDR3: CASSGRDYNEQFF. The CDR3 DNA sequence: TGTGCCAGCAGCGGCCGGGACTACAATGAGCAGTTCTTC.

This clonotype was seen at least ten times. The chain carries TRBV7-9 and TRBJ2-5; D might be TRBD1 (6 bases). The CDR3 totals 13 residues. V lost 3 bases and J 3 bases, leaving 8 bases between the germline ends. Germline-derived CDR1 and CDR2 are SEHNR and FQNEAQ (reference sequence). The CDR3 region is CASSLHREETQYF. Written as DNA, the CDR3 is TGTGCCAGCAGCTTGCACAGGGAAGAGACCCAGTACTTC.

J is TRBJ2-5 and V is TRBV4-2; 8 nucleotides align to TRBD2. The V and J ends lost 1 base and 4 bases, in that order; junction bases with no gene match: 8. Germline lookup yields CDR1 LGHNA and CDR2 YNFKEQ. The CDR3 loop spans 16 amino acids. The chain's CDR3 is CASSQGSGAGGETQYF. The CDR3 region has the DNA TGTGCCAGCAGCCAAGGATCTGGCGCGGGGGGAGAGACCCAGTACTTC.

This clonotype came up a few times. This CDR3 is CANQPRTGSDTQYF. The CDR3 nucleotides are TGTGCCAACCAACCACGGACAGGTTCCGATACGCAGTATTTT. The chain joins TRBV2 to TRBJ2-3, with TRBD1 matching 7 bases. Germline V lookup: CDR1 SNHLY, CDR2 FYNNEI. V was clipped by 10 bases and J by 6 bases; unmatched bases: 13. This CDR3 contains 14 residues.

This clonotype has a handful of counts. The chain employs TRBV6-5 and TRBJ2-6; tentatively, D is TRBD1 or TRBD2 (6 bases each). V was clipped by 0 bases and J by 1 base, with 16 bases between them. The CDR3 has 19 residues. The germline gives CDR1 MNHEY, CDR2 SVGAGI. The CDR3 loop reads CASSYSIGGPQSGANVLTF. CDR3 coding DNA: TGTGCCAGCAGTTACTCGATAGGGGGGCCACAGTCTGGGGCCAACGTCCTGACTTTC.

The gene calls are TRBV4-3 and TRBJ1-1; D not resolved. Trimming removed 1 base at V and 1 base at J, with 7 bases between. CDR1 is LGHNA, CDR2 YSLEER, per germline. CDR3 length: 14 residues. The CDR3 sequence is CASSQGPGNTEAFF. The CDR3 DNA is TGCGCCAGCAGCCAAGGTCCAGGGAACACTGAAGCTTTCTTT.

Turning to this clonotype: An end of the junction does not agree with germline; a read error may underlie this. CDR3 sequence (DNA): TGCAGTGCTAGAGATCGAGTGATGGGACTAGCACCTTTC. Translating it yields CSARDRVMGLAPF. J is TRBJ2-7 and V is TRBV20-1; 9 nucleotides line up with TRBD2. Germline-derived CDR1 and CDR2 are DFQATT and SNEGSKA (reference sequence). The CDR3 is made up of 13 amino acids.

As regards this clonotype: No conserved phenylalanine or tryptophan ends this CDR3, so it is likely a read error. The V gene is TRBV20-1, the J gene TRBJ1-2; D unresolved. Per germline, CDR1 DFQATT and CDR2 SNEGSKA (reference sequence). The CDR3 is made up of 12 amino acids. Trimming took 1 base from V and 5 from J, leaving 8 bases between them. The CDR3 nucleotides read TGCAGTGCTAGAGCCCAGGATTATGGCTACACCTCC. Amino acids: CSARAQDYGYTS.

The chain employs TRBV7-2 and TRBJ1-2; no clear D. Germline values: CDR1 SGHTA, CDR2 FQGNSA. This CDR3 contains 15 residues. V was clipped by 0 bases and J by 0 bases, with 8 bases between them. The CDR3 protein is CASSLAPGANYGYTF. CDR3 DNA sequence: TGTGCCAGCAGCTTAGCACCGGGAGCTAACTATGGCTACACCTTC.

V and J are TRBV20-1 and TRBJ1-1; TRBD1 might be the D (5 bases). The CDR3 extends over 13 amino acids. Between the trimmed V and J ends, which lost 5 bases and 0 bases, there was a span of 10 bases. Per the germline V gene, CDR1 is DFQATT and CDR2 is SNEGSKA (reference sequence). Here the CDR3 DNA reads TGCAGTGCTCTCAAGGACATGAACACTGAAGCTTTCTTT. It specifies CSALKDMNTEAFF.

This clonotype was recorded many times. The V and J genes are TRBV12-3 or TRBV12-4 and TRBJ1-2, with a possible D match to TRBD1 (6 bases). The CDR3 extends over 14 amino acids. Trimming took off 2 bases at V and 7 bases at J, with 14 bases between the two ends. CDR3 amino acids: CASSLQGKGGGYTF. The CDR3 nucleotides read TGTGCCAGCAGTTTACAGGGGAAGGGCGGTGGCTACACCTTC.

There are a few counts of this clonotype. This chain links TRBV7-2 with TRBJ1-1; D perhaps matches TRBD1 (5 bases). The CDR3 covers 15 residues. Germline V lookup: CDR1 SGHTA, CDR2 FQGNSA. Trimming removed 5 bases at V and 2 bases at J, with 15 bases between. CDR3 residues: CASSRGRTLNTEAFF. CDR3 DNA sequence: TGTGCCAGCAGCAGGGGCCGTACCCTTAACACTGAAGCTTTCTTT.

In its sample, this clonotype was seen a few times. The junction differs from germline at one of its ends, possibly a read error. This chain joins TRBV4-3 and TRBJ2-6, with a possible D match to TRBD1 (5 bases). Germline CDR1 LGHNA, CDR2 YSLEER. This CDR3 region has 17 residues. The CDR3 nucleotides read TGCGCCAGCAGCCAAGATGCAGGGATATCTGGGGCCAACGTCCCGACTTTC. Amino acids: CASSQDAGISGANVPTF.

This chain joins TRBV9 and TRBJ1-4; D ambiguous. The CDR3 is 17 residues long. Germline-derived CDR1 and CDR2 are SGDLS and YYNGEE. Trimming took 2 bases from V and 1 from J, leaving 15 bases between them. The CDR3 protein is CASSVGCFGRTNEKLFF. The CDR3, as DNA: TGTGCCAGCAGCGTTGGGTGTTTTGGGAGAACTAATGAAAAACTGTTTTTT.